What follows describes a single T cell receptor (beta chain). The antigen is not known. V lost 1 base, J lost 7 bases, and 10 bases lay in between. The CDR3 spans 13 residues. Germline loops: CDR1 MGHRA, CDR2 YSYEKL. This sample is drawn from a study of CD8+ T cells in alopecia areata. After isolation, RNA underwent reverse transcription to generate cDNA as the sequencing template. Repertoires were generated with immunoSEQ multiplex PCR, while TCRdb's copy carries only in-frame clones and drops some. This sample has fewer than 200,000 clones; about 54% occur once, and the top ten carry about a sixth. Described treatment: oral pan-JAK inhibitor, 5-10 mg twice daily. Study-wide points: During tofacitinib treatment, many expanded lesional clones remained in scalp and blood.

The sequence derives from a human donor with alopecia areata. The sequences come from CD4+ T cells sorted from blood, collected at approximately week 56, from a patient treated with tofacitinib. This sequence joins TRBV4-1 and TRBJ2-5; D perhaps matches TRBD2 (5 bases). The CDR3 DNA follows: TGCGCCAGCAGCCAAGGAGGGATAGGGACCCAGTACTTC. Encoded protein: CASSQGGIGTQYF.